The entry that follows covers one T cell receptor beta chain sequence. The sample originates from a study of blood T cell repertoires in COVID-19. The overall study: Samples taken during acute and convalescent COVID-19 were collected in the United States, Italy and Spain. The cDNA or gDNA used as material had been derived from T cells, B-cell-depleted T cells, or PBMCs.

V was pared by 7 bases and J by 5 bases, with 16 bases of the junction left unmatched. Germline CDR1 is SGHVS and CDR2 is FQNEAQ. This CDR3 comprises 17 residues. Authors' methods: Quantification of nucleated cells was approximated via reference gene primer amplification. Here immunoSEQ multiplex PCR was the method, and the copy in TCRdb shows in-frame clones only, minus some. V, J and clone size derive from that table, while D and trimming were established from the DNA sequence. The sample lists tens of thousands of clones, about 73% occurring once. The genes are TRBV7-8 and TRBJ2-5, with 10 bases identical to TRBD2. This receptor was taken from a man in his fifties with active or convalescent COVID-19. The source material was peripheral blood. The CDR3 nucleotides are TGTGCCAGCACTGGTGGTGGTAGCGGGGGGTCAGTGGAGACCCAGTACTTC. Translating gives CASTGGGSGGSVETQYF.